This entry is about one T cell receptor beta chain. The data were taken from a study of OX40 agonist ivuxolimab in advanced cancers. J gave up 6 bases and V 5 bases, and 15 bases lay outside the gene matches. CDR1 and CDR2 from the germline V gene are SGHNT and YENEEA. CDR3 size: 17 residues. Profiled with immunoSEQ multiplex PCR; TCRdb holds only in-frame clones, not every one. The profile shows tens of thousands of clones, approximately 78% of them singletons. V and J are TRBV11-3 and TRBJ1-2; 10 bases are shared with TRBD1. The receptor was derived from an adult with an advanced solid tumor such as melanoma, head and neck, liver or kidney cancer. This sample comprised CD4+ or CD8+ T cells sorted from blood, obtained in a trial of the OX40 agonist ivuxolimab. This CDR3 is CASSSRDRGHRYHGYTF. The CDR3 DNA is TGTGCCAGCAGCAGCCGAGACAGGGGGCATCGGTACCATGGCTACACCTTC.